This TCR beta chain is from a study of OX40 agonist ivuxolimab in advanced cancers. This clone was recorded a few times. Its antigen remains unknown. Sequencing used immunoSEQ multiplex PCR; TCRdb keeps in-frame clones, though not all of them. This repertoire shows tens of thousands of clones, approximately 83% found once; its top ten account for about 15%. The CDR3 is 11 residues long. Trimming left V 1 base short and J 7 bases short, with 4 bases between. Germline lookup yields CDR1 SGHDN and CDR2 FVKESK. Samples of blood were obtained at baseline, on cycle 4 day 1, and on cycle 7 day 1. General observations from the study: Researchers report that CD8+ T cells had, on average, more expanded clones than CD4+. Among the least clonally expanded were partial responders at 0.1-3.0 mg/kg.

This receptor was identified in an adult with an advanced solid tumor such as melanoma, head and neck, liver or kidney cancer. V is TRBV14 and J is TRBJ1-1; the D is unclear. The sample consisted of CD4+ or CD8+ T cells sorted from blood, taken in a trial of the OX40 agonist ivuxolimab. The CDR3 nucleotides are TGTGCCAGCAGCCAAGCGGTTGAAGCTTTCTTT. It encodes CASSQAVEAFF. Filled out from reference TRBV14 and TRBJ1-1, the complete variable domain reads EAGVTQFPSHSVIEKGQTVTLRCDPISGHDNLYWYRRVMGKEIKFLLHFVKESKQDESGMPNNRFLAERTGGTYSTLKVQPAELEDSGVYFCASSQAVEAFFGQGTRLTVV.